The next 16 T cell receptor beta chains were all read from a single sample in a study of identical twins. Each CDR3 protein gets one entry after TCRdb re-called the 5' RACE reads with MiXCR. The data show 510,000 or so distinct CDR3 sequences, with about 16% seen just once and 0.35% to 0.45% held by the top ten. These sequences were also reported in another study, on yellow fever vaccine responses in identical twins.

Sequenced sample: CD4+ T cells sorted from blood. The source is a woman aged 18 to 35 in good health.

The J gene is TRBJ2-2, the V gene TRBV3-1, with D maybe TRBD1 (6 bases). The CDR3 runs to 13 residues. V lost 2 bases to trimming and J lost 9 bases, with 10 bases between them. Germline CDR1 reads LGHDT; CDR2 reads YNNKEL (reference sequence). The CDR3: CASSQSGQRELFF. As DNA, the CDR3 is TGTGCCAGCAGCCAATCCGGACAGAGGGAGCTGTTTTTT.

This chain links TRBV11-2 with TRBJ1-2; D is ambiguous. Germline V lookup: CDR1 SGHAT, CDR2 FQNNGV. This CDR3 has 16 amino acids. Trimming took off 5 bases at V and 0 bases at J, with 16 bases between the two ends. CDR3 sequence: CASSISEGRANYGYTF. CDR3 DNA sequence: TGTGCCAGCAGCATTAGCGAGGGTCGGGCTAACTATGGCTACACCTTC.

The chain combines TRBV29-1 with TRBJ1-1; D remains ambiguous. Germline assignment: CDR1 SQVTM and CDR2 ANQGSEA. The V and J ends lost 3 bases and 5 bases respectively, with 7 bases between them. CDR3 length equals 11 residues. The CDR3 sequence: CSVEWWTEAFF. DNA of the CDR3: TGCAGCGTTGAGTGGTGGACTGAAGCTTTCTTT. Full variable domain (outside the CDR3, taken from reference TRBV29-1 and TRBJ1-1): SAVISQKPSRDICQRGTSLTIQCQVDSQVTMMFWYRQQPGQSLTLIATANQGSEATYESGFVIDKFPISRPNLTFSTLTVSNMSPEDSSIYLCSVEWWTEAFFGQGTRLTVV.

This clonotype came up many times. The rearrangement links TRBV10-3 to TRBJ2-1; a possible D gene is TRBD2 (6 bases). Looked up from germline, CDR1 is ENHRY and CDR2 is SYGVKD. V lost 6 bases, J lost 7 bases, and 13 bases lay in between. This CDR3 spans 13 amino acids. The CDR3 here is CAIRGLSRNEQFF. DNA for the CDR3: TGTGCCATCAGGGGACTCTCCCGGAATGAGCAGTTCTTC.

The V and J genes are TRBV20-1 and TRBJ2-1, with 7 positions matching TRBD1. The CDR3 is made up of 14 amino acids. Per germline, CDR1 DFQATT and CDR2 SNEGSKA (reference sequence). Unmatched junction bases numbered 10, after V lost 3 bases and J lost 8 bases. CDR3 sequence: CSASKQGLRDEQFF. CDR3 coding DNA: TGCAGTGCTAGTAAACAGGGGTTGAGGGATGAGCAGTTCTTC.

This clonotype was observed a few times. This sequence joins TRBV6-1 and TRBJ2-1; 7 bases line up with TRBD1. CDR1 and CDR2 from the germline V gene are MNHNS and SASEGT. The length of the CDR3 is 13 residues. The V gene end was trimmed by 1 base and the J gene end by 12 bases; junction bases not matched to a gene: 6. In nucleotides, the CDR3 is TGTGCCAGCAGTGAAGGACAGGGCTCTAGGCAGTTCTTC. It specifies CASSEGQGSRQFF.

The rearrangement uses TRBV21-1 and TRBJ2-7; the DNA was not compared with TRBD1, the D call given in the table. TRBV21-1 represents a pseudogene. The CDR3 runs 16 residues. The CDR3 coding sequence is TGTGCCAGCAGCAAAGAGGTCCAGGGGCAGACCTACGAGCAGTACGTC. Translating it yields CASSKEVQGQTYEQYV.

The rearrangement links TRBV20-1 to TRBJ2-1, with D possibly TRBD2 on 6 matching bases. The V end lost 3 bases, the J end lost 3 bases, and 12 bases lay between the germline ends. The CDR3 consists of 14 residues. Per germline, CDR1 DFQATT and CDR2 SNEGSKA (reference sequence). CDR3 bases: TGCAGTGCTAGGTACGGGGGTAACTACAATGAGCAGTTCTTC. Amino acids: CSARYGGNYNEQFF.

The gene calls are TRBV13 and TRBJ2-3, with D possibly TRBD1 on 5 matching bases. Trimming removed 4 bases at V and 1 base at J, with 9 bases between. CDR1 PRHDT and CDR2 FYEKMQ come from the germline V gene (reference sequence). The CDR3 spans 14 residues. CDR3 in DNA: TGTGCCAGCAGCTGGACACCTCGCACAGATACGCAGTATTTT. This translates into CASSWTPRTDTQYF.

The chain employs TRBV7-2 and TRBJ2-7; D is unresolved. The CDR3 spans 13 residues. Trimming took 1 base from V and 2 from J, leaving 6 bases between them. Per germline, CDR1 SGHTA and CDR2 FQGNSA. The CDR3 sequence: CASSLGVAYEQYV. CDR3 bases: TGTGCCAGCAGCTTAGGAGTAGCCTACGAGCAGTACGTC.

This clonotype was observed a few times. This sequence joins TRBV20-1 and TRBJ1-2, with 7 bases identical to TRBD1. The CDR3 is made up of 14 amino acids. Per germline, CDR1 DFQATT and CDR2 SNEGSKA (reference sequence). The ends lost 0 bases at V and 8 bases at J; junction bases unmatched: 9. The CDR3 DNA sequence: TGCAGTGCTAGAGAATATAGACAGGGACACGGCTACACCTTC. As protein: CSAREYRQGHGYTF.

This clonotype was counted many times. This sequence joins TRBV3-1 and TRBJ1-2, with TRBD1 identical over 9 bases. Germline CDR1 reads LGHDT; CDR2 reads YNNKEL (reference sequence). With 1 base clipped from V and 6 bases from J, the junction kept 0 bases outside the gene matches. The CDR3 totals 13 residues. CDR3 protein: CASSQGTGDGYTF. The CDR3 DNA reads TGTGCCAGCAGCCAAGGGACAGGGGATGGCTACACCTTC.

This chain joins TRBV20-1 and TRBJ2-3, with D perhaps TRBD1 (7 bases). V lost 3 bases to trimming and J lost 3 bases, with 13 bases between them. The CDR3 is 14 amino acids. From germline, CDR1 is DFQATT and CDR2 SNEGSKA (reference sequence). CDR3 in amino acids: CSASRRGRTDTQYF. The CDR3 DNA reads TGCAGTGCTAGTCGGAGGGGGCGAACAGATACGCAGTATTTT.

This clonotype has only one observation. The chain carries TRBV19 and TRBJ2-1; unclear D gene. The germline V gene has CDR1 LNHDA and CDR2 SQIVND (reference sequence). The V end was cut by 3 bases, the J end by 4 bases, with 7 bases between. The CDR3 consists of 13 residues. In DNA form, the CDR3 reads TGTGCCAGTAGTATCGACCAGTACAATGAGCAGTTCTTC. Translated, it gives CASSIDQYNEQFF.

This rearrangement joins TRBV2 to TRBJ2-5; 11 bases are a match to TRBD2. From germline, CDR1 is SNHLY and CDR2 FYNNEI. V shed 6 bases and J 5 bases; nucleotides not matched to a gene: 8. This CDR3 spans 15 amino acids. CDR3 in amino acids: CASSLGLAEGETQYF. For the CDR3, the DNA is TGTGCCAGCAGCTTGGGACTAGCGGAGGGGGAGACCCAGTACTTC.

This chain's CDR3 is CSARPRVSYEQYF. The CDR3 nucleotides read TGCAGTGCTAGACCTCGCGTATCCTACGAGCAGTACTTC. The chain recombines TRBV20-1 with TRBJ2-7; D is unresolved. The V gene lost 2 bases and the J gene lost 1 base, with 9 bases spanning the gap. In germline, CDR1 is DFQATT, CDR2 SNEGSKA (reference sequence). The CDR3 length is 13 residues.